The 5 T cell receptor beta chains in this list originate from one sample, sequenced in a study of blood T cell repertoires in COVID-19. Method: immunoSEQ multiplex PCR; TCRdb's copy keeps in-frame clones and lacks some. The data hold around 250,000 clones, with around nine tenths observed a single time. Material: peripheral blood. The receptors here all came from a woman aged 55-69 years who had recovered from COVID-19.

The chain has TRBV19 and TRBJ2-4, with D unclear. The germline V gene has CDR1 LNHDA and CDR2 SQIVND (reference sequence). The CDR3 is 13 amino acids. V was pared by 10 bases and J by 3 bases, with 13 bases between. The CDR3 is CATLYPNKNIQYF. The CDR3, as DNA: TGTGCCACCCTATATCCCAACAAAAACATTCAGTACTTC.

This clone was seen just once. This chain joins TRBV4-1 and TRBJ2-2; D remains unclear. Germline V lookup: CDR1 MGHRA, CDR2 YSYEKL. Deletions cut 2 bases from V and 4 bases from J, with 8 bases between. The CDR3 is made up of 14 amino acids. This CDR3 is CASSQSVPTGELFF. In nucleotides, the CDR3 is TGCGCCAGCAGCCAATCCGTTCCCACCGGGGAGCTGTTTTTT.

This clone was counted between two and nine times. Here the CDR3 DNA reads TGCGCCAGCAGCACCCGGGACCAAGAGACCCAGTACTTC. Translating gives CASSTRDQETQYF. This rearrangement joins TRBV4-3 to TRBJ2-5; the D is unclear. The V gene's germline CDR1 is LGHNA and CDR2 YSLEER. Trimming left V 5 bases short and J 0 bases short, with 7 bases between. CDR3 length: 13 residues.

This chain uses TRBV10-3 with TRBJ2-1; possible D gene TRBD1, 7 bases. The germline CDR1 and CDR2 sequences are ENHRY and SYGVKD. CDR3 length: 17 amino acids. V was shortened by 2 bases and J by 4 bases, with 18 bases between the two germline ends. The DNA of the CDR3 is TGTGCCATCAGTGAGGACGGACAGGAGGGGAGGTACAATGAGCAGTTCTTC. This gives the protein CAISEDGQEGRYNEQFF.

This chain uses TRBV23-1 with TRBJ2-5; 8 bases are shared with TRBD1. Being an ORF, TRBV23-1 has a function that is uncertain. CDR3 length equals 16 residues. J was trimmed by 1 base and V by 9 bases; bases with no gene match: 13. The CDR3 nucleotides are TGCGCCAGATCGACAGGGGCCCAAACTCGCCAAGAGACCCAGTACTTC. Encoded protein: CARSTGAQTRQETQYF.